Following are 10 T cell receptor beta chains from one sample sequenced in a study of T cells in Graves' hyperthyroidism and ophthalmopathy. RNA transcripts were the template for amplifying TCR beta CDR3 regions. In the first-round RT-PCR of the TCR CDR3, the HTBI primer set was used. TCRdb reprocessed the multiplex PCR reads with MiXCR, giving one entry per CDR3 protein. The data show over 700,000 distinct CDR3 sequences, with about two fifths seen just once and 8.9% held by the top ten. The sample was blood. The source of these receptors is a man between 18 and 35 years old with Graves' hyperthyroidism.

This clonotype was picked up a small number of times. A much larger clone lies one base from this, so it may be a read error. The chain recombines TRBV19 with TRBJ1-5, with TRBD1 identical over 8 bases. This CDR3 is built from 12 residues. Germline V CDR1 and CDR2: LNHDA, SQIVND (reference sequence). J gave up 6 bases and V 9 bases, and 4 bases lay outside the gene matches. The CDR3 nucleotides are TGTGCCAGCGACAGGGGAAGTCAGCCCCAGCATTTT. Protein: CASDRGSQPQHF.

This clonotype was seen ten or more times. The chain combines TRBV7-9 with TRBJ1-2; TRBD1 matches at 9 bases. Germline-derived CDR1 and CDR2 are SEHNR and FQNEAQ (reference sequence). The V segment lost 3 bases and the J segment 2 bases; nucleotides outside the gene matches: 4. The CDR3 is made up of 15 amino acids. CDR3 protein: CASSFGTGINYGYTF. CDR3 DNA sequence: TGTGCCAGCAGCTTCGGGACAGGGATAAACTATGGCTACACCTTC.

This clonotype was detected many times. The rearrangement joins TRBV7-8 to TRBJ1-2; TRBD1 matches at 12 bases. In germline, CDR1 is SGHVS, CDR2 FQNEAQ. The ends lost 5 bases at V and 8 bases at J; junction bases unmatched: 9. There are 15 residues in the CDR3. This CDR3 is CASSQGTGGTRGYTF. The CDR3 coding sequence is TGTGCCAGCAGCCAGGGGACAGGGGGCACGAGGGGCTACACCTTC.

CDR3 nucleotides: TGTGCCAGCAGCCCTTGGGGAGGGGGGCCTTCACCCCTCCACTTT. It is translated as CASSPWGGGPSPLHF. The genes are TRBV7-9 and TRBJ1-6, with D tentatively TRBD1 (6 bases). The germline CDR1 and CDR2 sequences are SEHNR and FQNEAQ (reference sequence). Trimming left V 5 bases short and J 9 bases short, with 17 bases between. CDR3 length equals 15 residues.

Points on this clonotype: A clone one base away is much larger, so this may be a read error. The chain couples TRBV7-9 to TRBJ2-5, with D maybe TRBD1 (6 bases). Germline CDR1 and CDR2: SEHNR and FQNEAQ (reference sequence). The CDR3 extends over 14 amino acids. The CDR3 sequence: CASSLKVGAETQYF. The CDR3 DNA is TGTGCTAGCAGCTTAAAGGTGGGGGCAGAGACCCAGTACTTC.

This chain connects TRBV5-1 to TRBJ1-1; D unclear. Germline CDR1 SGHRS, CDR2 YFSETQ. This CDR3 has 13 amino acids. The V and J ends lost 4 bases and 6 bases respectively, with 13 bases between them. DNA of the CDR3: TGCGCCAGCAGCCAAGACTATGGCGCTGAAGCTTTCTTT. Its translation is CASSQDYGAEAFF.

The table lists this clonotype with many counts. The J gene is TRBJ1-5, the V gene TRBV20-1; no firm D call. CDR3 length: 13 residues. V was clipped by 4 bases and J by 0 bases, with 7 bases between them. Germline lookup yields CDR1 DFQATT and CDR2 SNEGSKA (reference sequence). The CDR3 region is CSATRGSNQPQHF. DNA of the CDR3: TGCAGTGCTACTCGGGGTAGCAATCAGCCCCAGCATTTT.

This chain links TRBV19 with TRBJ2-2; D not certain. The CDR3 spans 14 residues. The germline CDR1 and CDR2 sequences are LNHDA and SQIVND (reference sequence). V lost 2 bases, J lost 2 bases, and 6 bases lay in between. CDR3 sequence: CASSINSNTGELFF. The CDR3 DNA follows: TGTGCCAGTAGTATAAACAGTAACACCGGGGAGCTGTTTTTT.

A few counts support this clonotype. This chain uses TRBV6-1 with TRBJ1-5, with D possibly being TRBD1 (6 bases). V dropped 10 bases and J dropped 9 bases, with 16 bases sitting between them. In germline, CDR1 is MNHNS, CDR2 SASEGT. This CDR3 is built from 12 residues. CDR3 region: CAIRGPDGPQHF. The DNA for the CDR3 is TGTGCCATCCGGGGGCCCGACGGGCCCCAGCATTTT.

The sample holds many counts of this clonotype. The V and J genes are TRBV9 and TRBJ1-2, with 7 bases fitting TRBD1. The CDR3 runs to 13 residues. CDR1 and CDR2 from the germline V gene are SGDLS and YYNGEE. J gave up 4 bases and V 0 bases, and 0 bases lay outside the gene matches. CDR3 DNA sequence: TGTGCCAGCAGCGTAGAGGGGGCCTATGGCTACACCTTC. It translates to CASSVEGAYGYTF. Complete variable domain (other parts from reference TRBV9 and TRBJ1-2): DSGVTQTPKHLITATGQRVTLRCSPRSGDLSVYWYQQSLDQGLQFLIQYYNGEERAKGNILERFSAQQFPDLHSELNLSSLELGDSALYFCASSVEGAYGYTFGSGTRLTVV.